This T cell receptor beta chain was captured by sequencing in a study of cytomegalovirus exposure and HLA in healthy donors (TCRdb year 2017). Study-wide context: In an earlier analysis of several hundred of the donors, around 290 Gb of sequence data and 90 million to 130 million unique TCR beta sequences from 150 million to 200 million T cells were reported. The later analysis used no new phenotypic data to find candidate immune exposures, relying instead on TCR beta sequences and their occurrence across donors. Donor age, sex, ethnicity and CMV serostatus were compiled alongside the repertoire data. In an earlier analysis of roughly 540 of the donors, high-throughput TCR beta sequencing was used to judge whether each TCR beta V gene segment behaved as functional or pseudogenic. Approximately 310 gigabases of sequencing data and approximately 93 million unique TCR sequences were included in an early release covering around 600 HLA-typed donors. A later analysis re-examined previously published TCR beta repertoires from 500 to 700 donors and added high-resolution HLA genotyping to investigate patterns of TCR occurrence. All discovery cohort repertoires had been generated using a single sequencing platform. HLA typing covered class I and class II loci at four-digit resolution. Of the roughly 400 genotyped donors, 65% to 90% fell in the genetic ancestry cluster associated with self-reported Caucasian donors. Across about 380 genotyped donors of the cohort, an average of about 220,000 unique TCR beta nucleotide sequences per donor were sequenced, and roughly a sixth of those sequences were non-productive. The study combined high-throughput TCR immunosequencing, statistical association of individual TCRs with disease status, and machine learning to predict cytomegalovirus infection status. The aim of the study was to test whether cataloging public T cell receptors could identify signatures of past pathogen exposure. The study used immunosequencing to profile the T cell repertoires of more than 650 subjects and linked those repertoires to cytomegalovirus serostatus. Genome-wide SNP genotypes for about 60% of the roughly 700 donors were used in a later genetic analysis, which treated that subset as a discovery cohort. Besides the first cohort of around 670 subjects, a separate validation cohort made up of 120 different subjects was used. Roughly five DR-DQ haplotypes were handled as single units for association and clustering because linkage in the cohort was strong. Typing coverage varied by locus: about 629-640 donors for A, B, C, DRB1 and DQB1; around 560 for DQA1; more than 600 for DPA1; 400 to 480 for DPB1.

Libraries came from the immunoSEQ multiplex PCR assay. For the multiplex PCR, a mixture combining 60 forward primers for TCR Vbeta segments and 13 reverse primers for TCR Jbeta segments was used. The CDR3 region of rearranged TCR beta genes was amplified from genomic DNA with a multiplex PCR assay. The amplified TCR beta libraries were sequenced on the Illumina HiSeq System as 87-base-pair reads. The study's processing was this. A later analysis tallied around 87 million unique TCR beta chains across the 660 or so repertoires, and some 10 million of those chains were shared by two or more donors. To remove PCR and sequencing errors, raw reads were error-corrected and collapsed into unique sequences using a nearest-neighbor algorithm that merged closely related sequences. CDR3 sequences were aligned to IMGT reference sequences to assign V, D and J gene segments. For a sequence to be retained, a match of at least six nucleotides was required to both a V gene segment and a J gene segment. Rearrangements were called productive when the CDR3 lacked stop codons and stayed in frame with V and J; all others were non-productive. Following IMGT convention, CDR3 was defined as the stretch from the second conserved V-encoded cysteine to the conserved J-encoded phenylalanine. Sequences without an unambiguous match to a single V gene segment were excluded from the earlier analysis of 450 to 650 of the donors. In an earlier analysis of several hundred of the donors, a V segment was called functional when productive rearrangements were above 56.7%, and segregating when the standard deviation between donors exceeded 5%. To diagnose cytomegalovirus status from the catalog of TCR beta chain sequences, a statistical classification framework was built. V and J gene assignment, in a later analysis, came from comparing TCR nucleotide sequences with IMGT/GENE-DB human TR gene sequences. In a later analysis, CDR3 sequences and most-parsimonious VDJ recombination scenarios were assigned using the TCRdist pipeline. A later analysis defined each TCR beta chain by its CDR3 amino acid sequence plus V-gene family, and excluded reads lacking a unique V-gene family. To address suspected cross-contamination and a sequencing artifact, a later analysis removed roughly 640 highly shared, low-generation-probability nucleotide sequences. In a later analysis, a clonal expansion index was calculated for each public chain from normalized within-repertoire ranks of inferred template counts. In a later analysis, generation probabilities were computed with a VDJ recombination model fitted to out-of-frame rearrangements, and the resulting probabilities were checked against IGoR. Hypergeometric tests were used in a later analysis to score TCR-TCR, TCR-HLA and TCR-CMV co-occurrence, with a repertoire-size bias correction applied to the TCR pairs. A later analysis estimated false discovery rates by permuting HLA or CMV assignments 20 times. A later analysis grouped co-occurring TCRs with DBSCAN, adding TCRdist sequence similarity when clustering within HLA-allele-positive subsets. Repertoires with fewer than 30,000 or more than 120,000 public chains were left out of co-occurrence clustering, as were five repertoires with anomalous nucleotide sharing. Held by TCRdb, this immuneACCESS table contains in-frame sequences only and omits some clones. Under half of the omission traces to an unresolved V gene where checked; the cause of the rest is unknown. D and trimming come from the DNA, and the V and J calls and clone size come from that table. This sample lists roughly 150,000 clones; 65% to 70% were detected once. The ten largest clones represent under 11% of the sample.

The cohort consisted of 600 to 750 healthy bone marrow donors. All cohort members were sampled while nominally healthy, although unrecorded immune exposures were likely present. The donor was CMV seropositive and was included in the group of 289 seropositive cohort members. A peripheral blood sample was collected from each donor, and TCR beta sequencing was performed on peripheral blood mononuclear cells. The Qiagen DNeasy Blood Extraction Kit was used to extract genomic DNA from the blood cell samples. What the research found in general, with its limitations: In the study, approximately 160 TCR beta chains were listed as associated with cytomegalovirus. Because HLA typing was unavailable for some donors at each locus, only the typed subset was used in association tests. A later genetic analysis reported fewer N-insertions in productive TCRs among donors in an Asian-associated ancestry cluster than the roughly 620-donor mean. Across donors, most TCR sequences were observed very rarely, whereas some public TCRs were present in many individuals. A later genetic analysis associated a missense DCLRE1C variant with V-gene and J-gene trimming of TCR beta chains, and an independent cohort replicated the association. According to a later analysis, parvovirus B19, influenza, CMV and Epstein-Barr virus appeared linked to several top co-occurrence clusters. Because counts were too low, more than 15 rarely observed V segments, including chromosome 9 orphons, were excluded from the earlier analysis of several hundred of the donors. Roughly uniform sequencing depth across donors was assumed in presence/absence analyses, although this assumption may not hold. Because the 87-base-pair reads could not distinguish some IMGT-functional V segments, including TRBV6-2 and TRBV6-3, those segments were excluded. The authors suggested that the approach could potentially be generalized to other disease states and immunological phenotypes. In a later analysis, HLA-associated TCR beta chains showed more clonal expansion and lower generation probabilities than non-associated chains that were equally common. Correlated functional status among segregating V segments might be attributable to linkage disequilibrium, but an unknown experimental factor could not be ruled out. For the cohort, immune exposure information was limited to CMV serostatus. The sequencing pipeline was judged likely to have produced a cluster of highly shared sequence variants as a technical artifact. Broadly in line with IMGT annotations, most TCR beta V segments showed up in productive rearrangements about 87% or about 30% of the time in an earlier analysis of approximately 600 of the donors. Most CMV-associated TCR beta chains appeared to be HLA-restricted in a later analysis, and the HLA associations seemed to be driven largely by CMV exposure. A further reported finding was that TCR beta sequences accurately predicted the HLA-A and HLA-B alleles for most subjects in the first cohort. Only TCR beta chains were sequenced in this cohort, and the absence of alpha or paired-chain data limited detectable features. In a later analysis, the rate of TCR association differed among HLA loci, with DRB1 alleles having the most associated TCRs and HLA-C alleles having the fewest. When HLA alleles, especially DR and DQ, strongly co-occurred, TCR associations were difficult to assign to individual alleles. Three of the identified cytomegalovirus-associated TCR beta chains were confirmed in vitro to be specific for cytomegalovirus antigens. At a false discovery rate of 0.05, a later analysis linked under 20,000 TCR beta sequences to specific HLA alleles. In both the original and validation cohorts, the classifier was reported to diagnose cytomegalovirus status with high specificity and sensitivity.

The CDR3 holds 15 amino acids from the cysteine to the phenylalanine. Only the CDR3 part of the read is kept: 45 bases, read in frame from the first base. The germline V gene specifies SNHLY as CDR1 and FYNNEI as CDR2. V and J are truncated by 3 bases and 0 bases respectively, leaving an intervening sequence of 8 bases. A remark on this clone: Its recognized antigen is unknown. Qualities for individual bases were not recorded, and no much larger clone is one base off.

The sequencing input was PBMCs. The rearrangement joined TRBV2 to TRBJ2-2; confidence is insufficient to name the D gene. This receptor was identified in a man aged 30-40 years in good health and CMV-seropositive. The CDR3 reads CASSDLTPNTGELFF. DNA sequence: TGTGCCAGCAGTGATCTGACACCGAACACCGGGGAGCTGTTTTTT.